These 18 T cell receptor beta chains came from one sample sequenced in a study of blood T cell repertoires in COVID-19. This table comes from immunoSEQ multiplex PCR, and its TCRdb copy is limited to in-frame clones, with some not included. The sample has about 330,000 clones, around 88% seen once. Sequencing was performed on peripheral blood. Every receptor here comes from a woman aged 45-65 years with acute or convalescent COVID-19.

The J gene is TRBJ1-2, the V gene TRBV2, with 11 bases aligning to TRBD1. V shed 2 bases and J 4 bases; nucleotides not matched to a gene: 3. The CDR3 loop spans 15 amino acids. The germline gives CDR1 SNHLY, CDR2 FYNNEI. For the CDR3, the DNA is TGTGCCAGCAGTGAAAGCGGGACAGGGGGCTATGGCTACACCTTC. As protein: CASSESGTGGYGYTF.

V usage is TRBV11-2 and J usage is TRBJ2-7; perhaps TRBD2 as D (7 bases). V lost 6 bases, J lost 1 base, and 13 bases lay in between. The germline V gene encodes CDR1 SGHAT and CDR2 FQNNGV. There are 14 residues in the CDR3. CDR3 sequence reads: CASSRGALSYEQYF. The CDR3 nucleotides are TGTGCCAGCAGTCGGGGGGCCTTATCCTACGAGCAGTACTTC.

The rearrangement uses TRBV11-2 and TRBJ1-6, with 8 bases matching TRBD1. Germline loops: CDR1 SGHAT, CDR2 FQNNGV. V shed 4 bases and J 7 bases; nucleotides not matched to a gene: 0. This CDR3 spans 13 amino acids. CDR3 protein: CASSSGGNSPLHF. DNA for the CDR3: TGTGCCAGCAGCTCAGGGGGCAATTCACCCCTCCACTTT.

This clone was seen a single time. The CDR3, as DNA: TGTGCCAGCAGCGGGGTGGCCTCGAACACTAACAATGAGCAGTTCTTC. This sequence encodes CASSGVASNTNNEQFF. This chain uses TRBV9 with TRBJ2-1; no reliable D call. Trimming took 3 bases from V and 5 from J, leaving 18 bases between them. Germline loops: CDR1 SGDLS, CDR2 YYNGEE. CDR3 size: 16 residues. Based on the CDR3 plus reference TRBV9 and TRBJ2-1, the full variable domain is DSGVTQTPKHLITATGQRVTLRCSPRSGDLSVYWYQQSLDQGLQFLIQYYNGEERAKGNILERFSAQQFPDLHSELNLSSLELGDSALYFCASSGVASNTNNEQFFGPGTRLTVL.

Turning to this clone: The junction and the germline gene differ at one end; a read error may be behind it. The CDR3 DNA is TGTGCCAGCAGTTTGTGGGACAGAAACATTCAATACTTC. Residues: CASSLWDRNIQYF. The genes are TRBV27 and TRBJ2-4, with 7 bases lining up with TRBD1. Germline CDR1 MNHEY, CDR2 SMNVEV (reference sequence). This CDR3 has 13 amino acids.

This chain joins TRBV28 and TRBJ2-3; the match to TRBD2 covers 11 bases. With V trimmed by 5 bases and J by 0 bases, 10 bases remained unmatched. This CDR3 contains 18 residues. CDR1 and CDR2 from the germline V gene are MDHEN and SYDVKM. The CDR3 loop reads CASSPYPGTSGSTDTQYF. Here the CDR3 DNA reads TGTGCCAGCAGTCCATACCCCGGGACTAGCGGTAGCACAGATACGCAGTATTTT.

This clone showed up just once. The CDR3 bases are TGTGCCAGCAGTCCGCCGGGGGTCTACGAGCAGTACTTC. Its translation: CASSPPGVYEQYF. The rearrangement links TRBV2 to TRBJ2-7; maybe TRBD2 (6 bases). The CDR3 length is 13 residues. The V end lost 5 bases, the J end lost 3 bases, and 11 bases lay between the germline ends. Germline V CDR1 and CDR2: SNHLY, FYNNEI.

V usage is TRBV19 and J usage is TRBJ2-1, with 10 bases aligning to TRBD2. The germline V gene has CDR1 LNHDA and CDR2 SQIVND (reference sequence). Germline trimming cut 9 bases from V and 6 bases from J; bases unmatched to any gene: 2. This CDR3 region has 12 residues. Here the CDR3 DNA reads TGTGCCAGCCGACTAGCGGGCAATGAGCAGTTCTTC. Residues: CASRLAGNEQFF. The variable domain in full, with the rest retrieved from reference TRBV19 and TRBJ2-1, is DGGITQSPKYLFRKEGQNVTLSCEQNLNHDAMYWYRQDPGQGLRLIYYSQIVNDFQKGDIAEGYSVSREKKESFPLTVTSAQKNPTAFYLCASRLAGNEQFFGPGTRLTVL.

V and J are TRBV7-9 and TRBJ2-6, with D maybe TRBD1 (5 bases). The germline V gene encodes CDR1 SEHNR and CDR2 FQNEAQ (reference sequence). Deletions cut 3 bases from V and 2 bases from J, with 8 bases between. The CDR3 loop spans 15 amino acids. The CDR3 region is CASSFRRAGANVLTF. DNA of the CDR3: TGTGCCAGCAGCTTTCGCAGGGCTGGGGCCAACGTCCTGACTTTC. Complete variable domain (other parts from reference TRBV7-9 and TRBJ2-6): DTGVSQNPRHKITKRGQNVTFRCDPISEHNRLYWYRQTLGQGPEFLTYFQNEAQLEKSRLLSDRFSAERPKGSFSTLEIQRTEQGDSAMYLCASSFRRAGANVLTFGAGSRLTVL.

The V call is TRBV28, the J call TRBJ1-2; D might be TRBD1 (5 bases). The CDR3 runs 13 residues. Germline V gene data show CDR1 as MDHEN and CDR2 as SYDVKM. The ends were cut back, 2 bases at V and 4 bases at J, with 8 bases in the middle. CDR3 sequence: CASSLGAVYGYTF. In nucleotides, the CDR3 is TGTGCCAGCAGTTTAGGGGCGGTCTATGGCTACACCTTC.

The V call is TRBV12-3 or TRBV12-4, the J call TRBJ2-1; the D gene is possibly TRBD1 (6 bases). The V gene lost 5 bases and the J gene lost 7 bases, with 9 bases spanning the gap. The CDR3 contains 12 residues. CDR3 nucleotides: TGTGCCAGCAGTACCAGGGGAAATGAGCAGTTCTTC. Translating gives CASSTRGNEQFF.

This clone appeared a single time. This chain joins TRBV3-1 (or the pseudogene TRBV3-2) and TRBJ1-5; D is undetermined. Trimming left V 4 bases short and J 9 bases short, with 10 bases between. This CDR3 has 12 amino acids. Germline CDR1 LGHDT, CDR2 YNNKEL (reference sequence). The CDR3 loop is CASSPPGGPQHF. In nucleotides, the CDR3 is TGTGCCAGCAGCCCTCCTGGAGGGCCCCAGCATTTT.

Of note for this clone: Additional DNA sequences in this sample encode the identical CDR3. This chain joins TRBV7-2 and TRBJ2-7; D not certain. Germline CDR1 SGHTA, CDR2 FQGNSA. The germline V and J ends were trimmed by 1 base and 2 bases, with 9 bases remaining between them. There are 14 residues in the CDR3. CDR3 sequence: CASSLVSRTYEQYF. The DNA of the CDR3 is TGTGCCAGCAGCTTAGTTAGCAGAACCTACGAGCAGTACTTC.

V gene TRBV9 combines with J gene TRBJ2-1, with 9 positions matching TRBD2. The germline V gene encodes CDR1 SGDLS and CDR2 YYNGEE. The CDR3 spans 15 residues. After removal of 0 bases from V and 4 bases from J, the junction contained 2 bases not matched to a gene. The CDR3, as DNA: TGTGCCAGCAGCGTAGGACTAGCGGTATACAATGAGCAGTTCTTC. This sequence encodes CASSVGLAVYNEQFF.

The J gene is TRBJ2-7, the V gene TRBV23-1; 10 bases map to TRBD2. TRBV23-1 is an open reading frame whose function is uncertain. The CDR3 is 17 residues long. Trimming took 0 bases from V and 2 from J; bases not matched to a gene: 7. CDR3 residues: CASSQSYFSGRAYEQYF. CDR3 bases: TGCGCCAGCAGTCAATCATATTTCAGCGGGAGGGCCTACGAGCAGTACTTC.

The rearrangement links TRBV27 to TRBJ2-3, with 7 bases lining up with TRBD2. CDR3 length: 17 amino acids. The germline gives CDR1 MNHEY, CDR2 SMNVEV (reference sequence). With 3 bases clipped from V and 4 bases from J, the junction kept 13 bases outside the gene matches. The CDR3 nucleotides read TGTGCCAGCAGTTTCGTTGGAGCGGGACGAGTTGCAGATACGCAGTATTTT. It yields the protein CASSFVGAGRVADTQYF.

V gene TRBV6-5 combines with J gene TRBJ2-3, with TRBD1 matching 7 bases. CDR1 and CDR2 from the germline V gene are MNHEY and SVGAGI. The CDR3 is 14 amino acids. V was pared by 6 bases and J by 0 bases, with 3 bases of the junction left unmatched. The CDR3 sequence: CASRRGPSTDTQYF. CDR3 sequence (DNA): TGTGCCAGCAGGAGGGGGCCTAGCACAGATACGCAGTATTTT.

The genes are TRBV5-1 and TRBJ1-2; D is unresolved. This CDR3 comprises 14 residues. Germline values: CDR1 SGHRS, CDR2 YFSETQ. Trimming removed 2 bases from V and 0 bases from J, with 8 bases in between. The CDR3 DNA reads as TGCGCCAGCAGCTTCACAGATACTAACTATGGCTACACCTTC. Amino acid sequence: CASSFTDTNYGYTF.